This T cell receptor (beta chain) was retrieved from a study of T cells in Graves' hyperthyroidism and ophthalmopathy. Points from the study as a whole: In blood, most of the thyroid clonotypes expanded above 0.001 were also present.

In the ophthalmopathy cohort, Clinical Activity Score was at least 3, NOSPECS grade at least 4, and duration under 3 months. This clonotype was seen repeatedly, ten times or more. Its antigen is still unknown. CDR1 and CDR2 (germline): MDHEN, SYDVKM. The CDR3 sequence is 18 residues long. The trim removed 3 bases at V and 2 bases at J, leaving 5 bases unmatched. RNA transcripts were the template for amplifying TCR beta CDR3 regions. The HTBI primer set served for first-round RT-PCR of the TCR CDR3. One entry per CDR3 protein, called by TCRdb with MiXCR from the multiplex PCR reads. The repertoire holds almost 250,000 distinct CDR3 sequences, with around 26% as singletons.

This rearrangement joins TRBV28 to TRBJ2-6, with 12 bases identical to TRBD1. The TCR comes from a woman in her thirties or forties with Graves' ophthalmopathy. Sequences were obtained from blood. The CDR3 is CASSFPGQGAPGANVLTF. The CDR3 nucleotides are TGTGCCAGCAGTTTCCCGGGACAGGGGGCGCCTGGGGCCAACGTCCTGACTTTC. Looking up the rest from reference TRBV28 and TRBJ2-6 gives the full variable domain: DVKVTQSSRYLVKRTGEKVFLECVQDMDHENMFWYRQDPGLGLRLIYFSYDVKMKEKGDIPEGYSVSREKKERFSLILESASTNQTSMYLCASSFPGQGAPGANVLTFGAGSRLTVL.